This T cell receptor beta chain was sequenced for a study of CD4 T cells in relation to SARS-CoV-2 and coronaviruses. Before the COVID-19 pandemic, during about 2010-2019, CD4+ T cells were taken from unexposed donors. The cells were cultured for under twelve days before CD4+ T cells were isolated. Germline loops: CDR1 MNHNY, CDR2 SVGAGI (reference sequence). This CDR3 region has 14 residues. Trimming took off 0 bases at V and 9 bases at J, with 12 bases between the two ends. This clone qualifies as medium-sized (0.01 to 0.1%). Its antigen is currently unknown. Repertoires were generated with immunoSEQ multiplex PCR, while TCRdb's copy carries only in-frame clones and drops some. The profile covers 25,000 or so clones, with about four fifths appearing a single time and 14% taken by the ten largest.

The sequenced material came from CD4+ T cells from PBMCs, cultured in vitro. The rearrangement joins TRBV6-6 to TRBJ1-5; D might be TRBD1 (5 bases). This clonotype was obtained from a human donor in good health. CDR3 residues: CASSYSRGPMPQHF. The CDR3 DNA is TGTGCCAGCAGTTACTCGAGGGGCCCCATGCCCCAGCATTTT.